Below, 20 T cell receptor beta chains from the same sample are listed, as sequenced in a study of T cells expressing NK-cell markers. TCRdb re-analyzed the 5' RACE reads; it lists each CDR3 protein once, without DNA. Recorded for this sample: around 380,000 distinct CDR3 sequences. The sequenced material came from blood T cells: a sorted CD56 or NKG2C T cell subset, CD4+ or CD8+ T cells, or bulk PBMC T cells (not recorded which). The receptors were sampled from a woman between 50 and 59 years old in good health.

This chain connects TRBV6-2 or TRBV6-3 to TRBJ2-3; TCRdb calls TRBD2, which cannot be checked without DNA. Germline CDR1 is MNHEY and CDR2 is SVGEGT. The CDR3 is 16 residues long. The CDR3 protein is CASSPQWLAGTDTQYF.

The V and J genes are TRBV10-3 and TRBJ2-1; TCRdb's assignment of TRBD2 cannot be checked, as there is no DNA. There are 15 residues in the CDR3. Germline V gives CDR1 ENHRY, CDR2 SYGVKD. The CDR3 spells CAISVTSGRKNEQFF.

The genes are TRBV11-3 and TRBJ2-3; TCRdb's assignment of TRBD2 cannot be checked, as there is no DNA. The CDR3 contains 17 residues. Germline loops: CDR1 SGHNT, CDR2 YENEEA. The CDR3 loop reads CASSVGSGSGGTDTQYF.

J is TRBJ2-5 and V is TRBV2; the D call from TCRdb, TRBD1, cannot be confirmed without DNA. The germline V gene has CDR1 SNHLY and CDR2 FYNNEI. The CDR3 loop spans 14 amino acids. The CDR3 loop is CASRVDRAQETQYF. Filled out from reference TRBV2 and TRBJ2-5, the complete variable domain reads EPEVTQTPSHQVTQMGQEVILRCVPISNHLYFYWYRQILGQKVEFLVSFYNNEISEKSEIFDDQFSVERPDGSNFTLKIRSTKLEDSAMYFCASRVDRAQETQYFGPGTRLLVL.

The chain recombines TRBV28 with TRBJ1-1. CDR3 length equals 11 residues. Germline V gene lookup returns CDR1 MDHEN and CDR2 SYDVKM. Here the CDR3 reads CATKVDTEAFF.

The chain links TRBV5-4 to TRBJ2-1; TCRdb selects TRBD1, and the lack of DNA leaves this call unchecked. The CDR3 is 14 amino acids. Germline assignment: CDR1 SGHNT and CDR2 YYREEE (reference sequence). The CDR3 loop reads CASSLSVRGDEQFF.

The CDR3 spells CASSMGISQETQYF. The gene calls are TRBV7-8 and TRBJ2-5. Looked up from germline, CDR1 is SGHVS and CDR2 is FQNEAQ. The CDR3 totals 14 residues.

V usage is TRBV6-1 and J usage is TRBJ2-3; TCRdb gives TRBD1 as the D gene, but with no DNA this cannot be confirmed. This CDR3 has 15 amino acids. Germline V gene lookup returns CDR1 MNHNS and CDR2 SASEGT. The CDR3 sequence is CASSNRDRVTDTQYF.

The V gene is TRBV25-1, the J gene TRBJ1-6. The CDR3 loop spans 14 amino acids. In germline, CDR1 is MGHDK, CDR2 SYGVNS. The CDR3 loop reads CASSKYQDNSPLHF.

The CDR3 region is CAISEVDVEQYF. The chain carries TRBV10-3 and TRBJ2-7; TCRdb picks TRBD2, but there is no DNA to check that call. The CDR3 sequence is 12 residues long. CDR1 and CDR2 from the germline V gene are ENHRY and SYGVKD.

The rearrangement uses TRBV29-1 and TRBJ2-1. CDR3 size: 13 residues. Germline V gene lookup returns CDR1 SQVTM and CDR2 ANQGSEA. The CDR3 is CSGTRDSQNEQFF.

J is TRBJ2-3 and V is TRBV5-1; the TRBD1 assignment by TCRdb is unverifiable without DNA. The germline V gene has CDR1 SGHRS and CDR2 YFSETQ. The CDR3 length is 18 residues. CDR3 in amino acids: CASSFVPGQGRMDDTQYF.

J is TRBJ2-6 and V is TRBV12-3 or TRBV12-4. This CDR3 comprises 13 residues. The CDR3 loop is CASSFAGANVLTF.

The chain links TRBV25-1 to TRBJ2-1; the D call from TCRdb, TRBD1, cannot be confirmed without DNA. Germline V lookup: CDR1 MGHDK, CDR2 SYGVNS. The length of the CDR3 is 12 residues. The CDR3 is CASSERQFEQFF.

This chain joins TRBV10-3 and TRBJ1-2; TCRdb lists TRBD1, though no DNA is available to test this call. Germline CDR1 is ENHRY and CDR2 is SYGVKD. The CDR3 length is 20 residues. CDR3 sequence: CAISESSTSAVEGQIYGYTF.

CDR3 protein: CSAGTSAVLDQETQYF. V and J are TRBV20-1 and TRBJ2-5; no DNA is available, so the TRBD2 call from TCRdb remains unchecked. The V gene's germline CDR1 is DFQATT and CDR2 SNEGSKA (reference sequence). This CDR3 region has 16 residues.

The CDR3 loop is CASSDPANEKLFF. The V call is TRBV10-2, the J call TRBJ1-4; there is no DNA to check the TCRdb D call of TRBD1. CDR1 WSHSY and CDR2 SAAADI come from the germline V gene. This CDR3 is 13 amino acids long.

The J gene is TRBJ1-2, the V gene TRBV4-1; TCRdb's D call of TRBD1 is untestable without DNA. Germline CDR1 reads MGHRA; CDR2 reads YSYEKL. The CDR3 consists of 15 residues. CDR3 protein: CASSLGQGAFRGYTF.

The chain combines TRBV12-3 or TRBV12-4 with TRBJ2-7; TCRdb's D call of TRBD1 is untestable without DNA. This CDR3 is 14 amino acids long. The CDR3 here is CASTSGTAPTLQYF.

The chain has TRBV29-1 and TRBJ1-1; the TRBD1 assignment by TCRdb is unverifiable without DNA. From germline, CDR1 is SQVTM and CDR2 ANQGSEA. The CDR3 spans 14 residues. The chain's CDR3 is CSASPGQGLAEAFF.